These 16 T cell receptor beta chains were all obtained from the same sample, sequenced in a study of blood T cell repertoires in COVID-19. Clones were read by immunoSEQ multiplex PCR, and TCRdb kept only the in-frame ones, dropping some. The sample comprises fewer than 250,000 clones, 65% to 80% of which are singletons, and less than 20% rests with the top ten. The specimen sequenced was PBMCs or T cells enriched from blood (not recorded which). The receptors were sampled from a woman in her forties or fifties with acute COVID-19.

For the CDR3, the DNA is TGTGCCAGCAGTGAAGGTAGGGAGATCGAAGCTTTCTTT. Encoded protein: CASSEGREIEAFF. The V gene is TRBV6-1, the J gene TRBJ1-1; D ambiguous. V was cut by 1 base and J by 8 bases, with 11 bases left in between. Looked up from germline, CDR1 is MNHNS and CDR2 is SASEGT. CDR3 size: 13 residues.

The chain is built from TRBV12-3 or TRBV12-4 and TRBJ2-2; D might be TRBD1 (5 bases). The CDR3 is 13 amino acids. V was pared by 2 bases and J by 6 bases, with 7 bases between. CDR3 nucleotides: TGTGCCAGCAGTTTAATAGGGGCCGGGGAGCTGTTTTTT. Amino acid sequence: CASSLIGAGELFF.

The chain is built from TRBV5-1 and TRBJ1-2; no firm D call. CDR3 length: 19 residues. Germline CDR1 and CDR2: SGHRS and YFSETQ. V lost 0 bases and J lost 10, with 31 bases in between. CDR3 in amino acids: CASSLAGLSTINMKGHYTF. Here the CDR3 DNA reads TGCGCCAGCAGCTTGGCCGGACTGAGCACTATAAATATGAAGGGCCACTACACCTTC.

The V gene is TRBV29-1, the J gene TRBJ1-1; 7 positions match TRBD1. Losses at the gene ends were 6 bases for V and 8 bases for J; bases not matched to a gene: 9. Per germline, CDR1 SQVTM and CDR2 ANQGSEA. The CDR3 totals 12 residues. The CDR3 here is CSVRTDREEAFF. For the CDR3, the DNA is TGCAGCGTACGCACCGACAGGGAGGAAGCTTTCTTT. Full variable domain (outside the CDR3, taken from reference TRBV29-1 and TRBJ1-1): SAVISQKPSRDICQRGTSLTIQCQVDSQVTMMFWYRQQPGQSLTLIATANQGSEATYESGFVIDKFPISRPNLTFSTLTVSNMSPEDSSIYLCSVRTDREEAFFGQGTRLTVV.

V gene TRBV3-1 (or the pseudogene TRBV3-2) combines with J gene TRBJ1-1, with TRBD1 matching over 11 bases. The CDR3 is made up of 18 amino acids. The germline CDR1 and CDR2 sequences are LGHDT and YNNKEL (reference sequence). With 3 bases clipped from V and 3 bases from J, the junction kept 12 bases outside the gene matches. The CDR3 DNA is TGTGCCAGCAGCCACGGTGGACAGGGGGCTATAAAGCACACTGAAGCTTTCTTT. Translation gives CASSHGGQGAIKHTEAFF.

The chain recombines TRBV28 with TRBJ1-2; weak D call: TRBD1 (5 bases). The length of the CDR3 is 14 residues. Germline V gene lookup returns CDR1 MDHEN and CDR2 SYDVKM. V lost 7 bases and J lost 4, with 16 bases in between. For the CDR3, the DNA is TGTGCCAGCACCCCGGGGGGGGGAATCTATGGCTACACCTTC. This codes for CASTPGGGIYGYTF.

In this sample, this clone turned up a few times. V usage is TRBV6-6 and J usage is TRBJ1-5; D not resolved. V was pared by 1 base and J by 0 bases, with 4 bases between. The V gene's germline CDR1 is MNHNY and CDR2 SVGAGI (reference sequence). There are 14 residues in the CDR3. In nucleotides, the CDR3 is TGTGCCAGCAGTTACTTAAATAGCAATCAGCCCCAGCATTTT. It specifies CASSYLNSNQPQHF.

The chain combines TRBV5-1 with TRBJ2-3; 7 bases agree with TRBD1. Germline CDR1 SGHRS, CDR2 YFSETQ. Losses at the gene ends were 0 bases for V and 5 bases for J; bases not matched to a gene: 9. This CDR3 has 16 residues. CDR3 amino acids: CASSLDRGPPLDTQYF. DNA for the CDR3: TGCGCCAGCAGCTTGGACAGGGGCCCCCCATTAGATACGCAGTATTTT.

On this clone itself: This CDR3 is also generated by other DNA sequences in the sample. The chain combines TRBV5-1 with TRBJ1-3; 9 bases are shared with TRBD1. The CDR3 has 14 amino acids. V lost 4 bases, J lost 4 bases, and 3 bases stayed unmatched. Germline V gene sequence: CDR1 SGHRS, CDR2 YFSETQ. CDR3 DNA sequence: TGCGCCAGCAGCCTACAGGGGGCGGGAAACACCATATATTTT. Amino acid sequence: CASSLQGAGNTIYF.

The rearrangement joins TRBV28 to TRBJ2-4; 9 bases agree with TRBD1. The CDR3 has 14 amino acids. Germline CDR1 is MDHEN and CDR2 is SYDVKM. J lost 8 bases, V lost 10 bases, and 12 bases had no gene match. CDR3 DNA: TGTGCCACCACACAACAGGGGGCGAGGGACATTCAGTACTTC. Residues: CATTQQGARDIQYF. The full variable domain, rest sourced from reference TRBV28 and TRBJ2-4, is DVKVTQSSRYLVKRTGEKVFLECVQDMDHENMFWYRQDPGLGLRLIYFSYDVKMKEKGDIPEGYSVSREKKERFSLILESASTNQTSMYLCATTQQGARDIQYFGAGTRLSVL.

The chain combines TRBV6-1 with TRBJ1-2; D not resolved. CDR3 length: 13 residues. Germline V gene data show CDR1 as MNHNS and CDR2 as SASEGT. V shed 2 bases and J shed 5 bases, with 9 bases lying between them. CDR3 coding DNA: TGTGCCAGCAGTGAATCCCAGGCTTATGGCTACACCTTC. Amino acids: CASSESQAYGYTF.

V is TRBV19 and J is TRBJ1-2; maybe TRBD1 (6 bases). Germline V gives CDR1 LNHDA, CDR2 SQIVND (reference sequence). With 4 bases removed from V and 1 base from J, the gap between germline ends came to 16 bases. The CDR3 sequence is 16 residues long. DNA for the CDR3: TGTGCCAGTAGTAAAGGACAGTCCGGTTATAACTATGGCTACACCTTC. This gives the protein CASSKGQSGYNYGYTF.

This clone was recorded only once. The genes are TRBV2 and TRBJ2-3; D not certain. V was cut by 10 bases and J by 2 bases, with 16 bases left in between. The germline CDR1 and CDR2 sequences are SNHLY and FYNNEI. The CDR3 is made up of 14 amino acids. The CDR3 is CATQARLTTDTQYF. In DNA, the CDR3 is TGTGCCACCCAGGCTCGCCTGACCACAGATACGCAGTATTTT.

V is TRBV28 and J is TRBJ1-4, with 8 positions matching TRBD1. V lost 8 bases and J lost 4; bases outside the gene matches: 9. The germline V gene has CDR1 MDHEN and CDR2 SYDVKM. The CDR3 is 15 amino acids. The chain's CDR3 is CASFTRTGNNEKLFF. Written as DNA, the CDR3 is TGTGCCAGCTTTACTCGGACAGGGAATAATGAAAAACTGTTTTTT.

Only one count was recorded for this clone. The genes are TRBV7-8 and TRBJ2-2; D might be TRBD1 (6 bases). The CDR3 is 16 residues long. Trimming shortened V by 0 bases and J by 6 bases, and 14 bases separated the two germline ends. The V gene's germline CDR1 is SGHVS and CDR2 FQNEAQ. The CDR3 loop reads CASSLAGGSWSGELFF. The CDR3 DNA is TGTGCCAGCAGCTTAGCAGGGGGTAGCTGGTCCGGGGAGCTGTTTTTT.

This clone was seen more than once but under ten times. The chain couples TRBV19 to TRBJ1-6, with 9 bases fitting TRBD1. Per germline, CDR1 LNHDA and CDR2 SQIVND (reference sequence). CDR3 size: 15 residues. V lost 5 bases to trimming and J lost 7 bases; unmatched junction nucleotides: 6. This CDR3 reads CASSLTGGFNSPLHF. CDR3 in DNA: TGTGCCAGTAGTTTGACAGGGGGTTTCAATTCACCCCTCCACTTT. Full variable domain (missing parts from reference TRBV19 and TRBJ1-6): DGGITQSPKYLFRKEGQNVTLSCEQNLNHDAMYWYRQDPGQGLRLIYYSQIVNDFQKGDIAEGYSVSREKKESFPLTVTSAQKNPTAFYLCASSLTGGFNSPLHFGNGTRLTVT.